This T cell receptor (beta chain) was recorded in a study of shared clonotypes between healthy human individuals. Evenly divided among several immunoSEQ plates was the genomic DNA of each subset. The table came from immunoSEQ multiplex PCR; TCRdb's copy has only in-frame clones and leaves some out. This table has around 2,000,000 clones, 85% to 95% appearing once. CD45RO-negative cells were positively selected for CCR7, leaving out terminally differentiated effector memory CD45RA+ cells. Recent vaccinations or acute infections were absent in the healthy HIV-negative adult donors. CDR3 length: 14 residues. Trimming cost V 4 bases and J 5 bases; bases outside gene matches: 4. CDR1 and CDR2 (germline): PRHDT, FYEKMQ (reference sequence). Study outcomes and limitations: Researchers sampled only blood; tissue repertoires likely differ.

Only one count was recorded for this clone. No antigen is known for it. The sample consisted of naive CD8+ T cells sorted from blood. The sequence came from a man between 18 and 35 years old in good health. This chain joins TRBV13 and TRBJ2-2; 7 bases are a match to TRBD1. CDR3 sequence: CASSSLQGTGELFF. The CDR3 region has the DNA TGTGCCAGCAGCTCACTACAGGGGACCGGGGAGCTGTTTTTT.